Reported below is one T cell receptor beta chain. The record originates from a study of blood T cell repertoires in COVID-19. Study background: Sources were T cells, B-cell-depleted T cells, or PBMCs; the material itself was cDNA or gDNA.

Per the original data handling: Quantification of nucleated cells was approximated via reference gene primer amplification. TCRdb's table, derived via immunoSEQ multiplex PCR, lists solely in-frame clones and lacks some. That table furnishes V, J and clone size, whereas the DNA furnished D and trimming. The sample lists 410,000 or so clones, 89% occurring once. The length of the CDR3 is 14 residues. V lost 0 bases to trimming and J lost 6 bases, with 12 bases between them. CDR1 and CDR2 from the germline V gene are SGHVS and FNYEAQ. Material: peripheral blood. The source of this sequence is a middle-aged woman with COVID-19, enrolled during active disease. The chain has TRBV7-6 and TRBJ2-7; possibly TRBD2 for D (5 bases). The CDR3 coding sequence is TGTGCCAGCAGCTTAGCTGGCAGGACTGGCGAGCAGTACTTC. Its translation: CASSLAGRTGEQYF.